Detailed here is one T cell receptor (beta chain). The antigen is not known. Germline V gene lookup returns CDR1 LGHNA and CDR2 YSLEER. The V and J ends lost 0 bases and 8 bases respectively, with 10 bases between them. This CDR3 is 13 amino acids long. The record originates from a study of blood T cells in healthy people across ages. Whole-study results and caveats: There was a strong correlation between TCR beta diversity and naive T cell percentage.

A J-beta primer mix and a sample-barcoded 5' primer were used in a second PCR of about 7 to 12 cycles. Unique molecular identifiers of 12 random nucleotides labeled each cDNA. TCRdb used MiXCR to reprocess the 5' RACE reads, holding one entry per CDR3 protein. Here the sample spans 900,000 to 950,000 distinct CDR3 sequences, almost 30% being singletons. These data also featured in a second study, about T cells of mothers and their children. From that study: Samples were obtained from a few healthy Caucasian mothers and their six children.

The chain recombines TRBV4-3 with TRBJ1-1, with a weak D call TRBD1 (5 bases). Sequencing was carried out using blood. The sequence came from a woman aged 40 to 50 in good health. This CDR3 is CASSQDGHREAFF. The CDR3, as DNA: TGCGCCAGCAGCCAAGATGGACACAGGGAAGCTTTCTTT.